This record looks at one T cell receptor (beta chain) sequence and its context. Seattle's enrolled individuals joined amid active infection and were then monitored longitudinally. The sample is drawn from a study of blood T cell repertoires in COVID-19. Study at large: T cells, B-cell-depleted T cells, or PBMCs provided the cDNA or gDNA that served as material.

Original handling: The assay estimated nucleated cells by amplifying reference gene primers. TCRdb's table, derived via immunoSEQ multiplex PCR, lists solely in-frame clones and lacks some. The DNA was the basis for D and trimming; V, J and clone size are from that table. This table holds approximately 53,000 clones, 87% found once. Germline V gene sequence: CDR1 WSHSY, CDR2 SAAADI. Deletions cut 1 base from V and 4 bases from J, with 19 bases between. This CDR3 has 17 amino acids. The sample was peripheral blood. The receptor comes from a woman of 80 years or more with COVID-19, enrolled during active disease. The chain has TRBV10-2 and TRBJ2-5; D is possibly TRBD1 (6 bases). The CDR3 protein is CASSEFSRGSERETQYF. The CDR3 DNA sequence: TGCGCCAGCAGTGAGTTCAGCAGGGGTAGTGAGAGAGAGACCCAGTACTTC.